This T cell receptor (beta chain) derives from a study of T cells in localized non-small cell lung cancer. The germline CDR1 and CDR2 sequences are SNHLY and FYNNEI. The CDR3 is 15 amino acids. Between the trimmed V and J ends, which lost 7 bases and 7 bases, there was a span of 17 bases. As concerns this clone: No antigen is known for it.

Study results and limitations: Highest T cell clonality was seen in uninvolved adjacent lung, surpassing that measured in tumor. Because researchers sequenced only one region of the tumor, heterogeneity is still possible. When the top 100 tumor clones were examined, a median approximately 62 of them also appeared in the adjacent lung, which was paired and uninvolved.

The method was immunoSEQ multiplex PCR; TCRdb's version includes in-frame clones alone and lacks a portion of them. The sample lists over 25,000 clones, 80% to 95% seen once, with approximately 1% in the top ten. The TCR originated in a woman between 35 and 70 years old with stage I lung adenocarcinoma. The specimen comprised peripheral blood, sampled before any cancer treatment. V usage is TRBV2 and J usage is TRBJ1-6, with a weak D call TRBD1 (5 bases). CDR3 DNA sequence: TGTGCCAGCATTCCCGGGACGCTTGTAAATTCACCCCTCCACTTT. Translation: CASIPGTLVNSPLHF.